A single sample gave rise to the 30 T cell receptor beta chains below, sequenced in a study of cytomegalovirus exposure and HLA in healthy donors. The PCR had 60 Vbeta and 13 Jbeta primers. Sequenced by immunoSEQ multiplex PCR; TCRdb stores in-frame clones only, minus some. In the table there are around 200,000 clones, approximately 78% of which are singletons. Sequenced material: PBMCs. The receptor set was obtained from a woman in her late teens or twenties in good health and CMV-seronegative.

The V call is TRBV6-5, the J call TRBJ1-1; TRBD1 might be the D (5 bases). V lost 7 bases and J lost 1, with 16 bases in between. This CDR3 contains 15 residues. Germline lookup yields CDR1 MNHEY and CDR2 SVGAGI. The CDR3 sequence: CASIGQGGRNTEAFF. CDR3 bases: TGTGCCAGCATCGGGCAGGGTGGCAGGAACACTGAAGCTTTCTTT.

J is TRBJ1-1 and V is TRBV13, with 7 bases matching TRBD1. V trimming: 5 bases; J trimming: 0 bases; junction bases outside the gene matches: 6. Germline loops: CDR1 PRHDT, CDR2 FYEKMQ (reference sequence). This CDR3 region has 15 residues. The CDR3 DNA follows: TGTGCCAGCAGCGGGACAGCCGCCATGAACACTGAAGCTTTCTTT. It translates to CASSGTAAMNTEAFF.

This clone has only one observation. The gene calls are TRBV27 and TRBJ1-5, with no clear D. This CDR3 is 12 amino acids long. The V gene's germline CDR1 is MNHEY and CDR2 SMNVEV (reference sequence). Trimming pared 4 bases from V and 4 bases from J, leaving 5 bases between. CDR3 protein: CASSSTNQPQHF. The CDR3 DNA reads TGTGCCAGCAGTTCCACAAATCAGCCCCAGCATTTT.

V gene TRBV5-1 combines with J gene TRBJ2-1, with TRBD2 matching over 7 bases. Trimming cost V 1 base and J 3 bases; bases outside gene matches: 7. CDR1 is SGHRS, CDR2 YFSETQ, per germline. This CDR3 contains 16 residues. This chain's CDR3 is CASSLPPSGDYNEQFF. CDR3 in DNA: TGCGCCAGCAGCTTGCCCCCTAGCGGCGACTACAATGAGCAGTTCTTC.

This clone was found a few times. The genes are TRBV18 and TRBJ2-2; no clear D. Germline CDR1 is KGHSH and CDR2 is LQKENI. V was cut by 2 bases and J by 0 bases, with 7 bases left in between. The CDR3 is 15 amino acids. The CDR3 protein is CASSPRVPNTGELFF. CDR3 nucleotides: TGTGCCAGCTCACCAAGAGTCCCGAACACCGGGGAGCTGTTTTTT.

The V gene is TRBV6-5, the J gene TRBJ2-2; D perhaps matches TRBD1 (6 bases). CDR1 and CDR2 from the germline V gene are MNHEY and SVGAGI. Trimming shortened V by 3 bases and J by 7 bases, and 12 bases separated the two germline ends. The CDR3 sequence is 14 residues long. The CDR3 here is CASSYGTLGGELFF. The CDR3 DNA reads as TGTGCCAGCAGTTATGGGACACTGGGCGGGGAGCTGTTTTTT.

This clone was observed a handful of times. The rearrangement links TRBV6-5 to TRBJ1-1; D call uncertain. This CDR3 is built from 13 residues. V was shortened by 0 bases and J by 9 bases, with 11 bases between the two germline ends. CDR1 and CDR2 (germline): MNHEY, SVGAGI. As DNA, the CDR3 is TGTGCCAGCAGTTACTCAGAGTCGGAGAAAGCTTTCTTT. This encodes CASSYSESEKAFF.

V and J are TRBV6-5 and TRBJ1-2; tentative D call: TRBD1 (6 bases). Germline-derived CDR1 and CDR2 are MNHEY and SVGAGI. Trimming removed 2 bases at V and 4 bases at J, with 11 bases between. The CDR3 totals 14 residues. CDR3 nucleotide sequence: TGTGCCAGCAGTTACGACAGGAGTGGCTATGGCTACACCTTC. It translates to CASSYDRSGYGYTF.

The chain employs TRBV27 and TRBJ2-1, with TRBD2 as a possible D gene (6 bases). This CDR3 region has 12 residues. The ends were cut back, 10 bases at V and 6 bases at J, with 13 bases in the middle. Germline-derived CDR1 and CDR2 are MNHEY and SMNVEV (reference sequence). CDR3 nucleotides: TGTGCCACGGGGGTACCGGCCAATGAGCAGTTCTTC. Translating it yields CATGVPANEQFF.

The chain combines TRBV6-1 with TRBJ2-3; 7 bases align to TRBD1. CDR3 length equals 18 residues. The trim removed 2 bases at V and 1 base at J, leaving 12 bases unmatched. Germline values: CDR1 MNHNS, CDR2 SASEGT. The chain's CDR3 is CASSEHSPRGFGTDTQYF. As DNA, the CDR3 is TGTGCCAGCAGTGAACACTCCCCCAGGGGGTTCGGCACAGATACGCAGTATTTT.

The CDR3 DNA reads as TGTGCCAGCAGCTTAGTGAGGGGGTCCTACAATGAGCAGTTCTTC. It yields the protein CASSLVRGSYNEQFF. This chain links TRBV11-2 with TRBJ2-1, with D possibly being TRBD1 (6 bases). Per germline, CDR1 SGHAT and CDR2 FQNNGV. Trimming took off 1 base at V and 1 base at J, with 8 bases between the two ends. CDR3 length: 15 amino acids. The entire variable domain, with the rest obtained from reference TRBV11-2 and TRBJ2-1, is as follows: EAGVAQSPRYKIIEKRQSVAFWCNPISGHATLYWYQQILGQGPKLLIQFQNNGVVDDSQLPKDRFSAERLKGVDSTLKIQPAKLEDSAVYLCASSLVRGSYNEQFFGPGTRLTVL.

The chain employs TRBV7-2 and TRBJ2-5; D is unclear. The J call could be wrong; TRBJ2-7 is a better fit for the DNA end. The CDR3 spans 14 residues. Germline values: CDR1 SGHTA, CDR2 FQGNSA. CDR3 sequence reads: CASSLGFYSYEQYF. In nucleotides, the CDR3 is TGTGCCAGCAGCTTGGGTTTTTACAGCTACGAGCAGTACTTC.

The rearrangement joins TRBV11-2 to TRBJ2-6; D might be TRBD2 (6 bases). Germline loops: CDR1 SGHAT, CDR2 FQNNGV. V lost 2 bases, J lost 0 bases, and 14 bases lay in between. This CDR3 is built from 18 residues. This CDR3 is CASSLWSRGPSGANVLTF. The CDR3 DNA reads TGTGCCAGCAGCTTATGGTCGCGGGGTCCCTCTGGGGCCAACGTCCTGACTTTC.

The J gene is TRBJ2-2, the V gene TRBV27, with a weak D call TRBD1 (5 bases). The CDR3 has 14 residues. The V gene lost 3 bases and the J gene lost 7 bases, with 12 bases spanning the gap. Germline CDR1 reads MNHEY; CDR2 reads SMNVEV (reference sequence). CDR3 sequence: CASSFGQGNGELFF. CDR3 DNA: TGTGCCAGCAGTTTCGGCCAGGGAAACGGGGAGCTGTTTTTT.

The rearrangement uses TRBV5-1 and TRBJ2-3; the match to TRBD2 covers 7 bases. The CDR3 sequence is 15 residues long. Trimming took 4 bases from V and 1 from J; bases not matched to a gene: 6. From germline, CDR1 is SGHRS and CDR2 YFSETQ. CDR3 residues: CASSIGLVGTDTQYF. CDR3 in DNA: TGCGCCAGCAGCATCGGACTAGTGGGCACAGATACGCAGTATTTT.

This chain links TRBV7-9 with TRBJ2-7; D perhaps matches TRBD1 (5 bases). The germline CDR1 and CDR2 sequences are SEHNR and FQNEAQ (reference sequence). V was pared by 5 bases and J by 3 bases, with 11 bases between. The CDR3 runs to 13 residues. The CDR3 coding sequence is TGTGCCAGCAGCCCTGGACAAAACTACGAGCAGTACTTC. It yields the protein CASSPGQNYEQYF.

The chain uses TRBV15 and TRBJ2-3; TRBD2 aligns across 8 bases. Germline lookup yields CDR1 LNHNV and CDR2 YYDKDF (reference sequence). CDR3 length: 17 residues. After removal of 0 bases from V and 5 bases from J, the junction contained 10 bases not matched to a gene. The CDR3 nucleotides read TGTGCCACCAGCAGAGAACAACCGGGACTAGGTGTAGATACGCAGTATTTT. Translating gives CATSREQPGLGVDTQYF.

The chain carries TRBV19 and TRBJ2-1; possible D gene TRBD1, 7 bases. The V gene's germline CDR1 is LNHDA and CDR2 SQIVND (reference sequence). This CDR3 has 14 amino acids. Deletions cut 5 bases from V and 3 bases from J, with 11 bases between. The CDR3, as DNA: TGTGCCAGTAGTGCGGGACAGATCTACAATGAGCAGTTCTTC. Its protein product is CASSAGQIYNEQFF. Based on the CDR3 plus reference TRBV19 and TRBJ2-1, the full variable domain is DGGITQSPKYLFRKEGQNVTLSCEQNLNHDAMYWYRQDPGQGLRLIYYSQIVNDFQKGDIAEGYSVSREKKESFPLTVTSAQKNPTAFYLCASSAGQIYNEQFFGPGTRLTVL.

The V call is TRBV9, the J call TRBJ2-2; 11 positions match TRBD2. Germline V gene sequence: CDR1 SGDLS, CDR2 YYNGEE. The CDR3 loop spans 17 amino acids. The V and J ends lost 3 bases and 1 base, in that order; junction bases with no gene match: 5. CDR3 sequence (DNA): TGTGCCAGCAGCGCCCCGGGACTAGCGGTGAACACCGGGGAGCTGTTTTTT. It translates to CASSAPGLAVNTGELFF.

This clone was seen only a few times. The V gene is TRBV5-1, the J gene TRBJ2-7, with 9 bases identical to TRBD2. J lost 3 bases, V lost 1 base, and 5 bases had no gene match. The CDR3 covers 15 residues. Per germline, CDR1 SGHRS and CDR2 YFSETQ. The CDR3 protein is CASSLPPAGGYEQYF. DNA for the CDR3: TGCGCCAGCAGCTTGCCTCCAGCGGGGGGCTACGAGCAGTACTTC.

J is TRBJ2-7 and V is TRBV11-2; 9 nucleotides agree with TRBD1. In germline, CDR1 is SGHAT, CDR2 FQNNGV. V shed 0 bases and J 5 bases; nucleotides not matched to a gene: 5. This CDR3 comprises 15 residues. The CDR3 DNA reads TGTGCCAGCAGCTTAGAGGGACAGGGTAGGGACGAGCAGTACTTC. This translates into CASSLEGQGRDEQYF.

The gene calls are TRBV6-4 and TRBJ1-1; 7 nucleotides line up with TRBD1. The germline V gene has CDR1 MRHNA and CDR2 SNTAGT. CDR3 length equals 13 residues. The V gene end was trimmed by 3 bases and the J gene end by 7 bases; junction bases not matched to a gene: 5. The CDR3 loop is CASSDQQGSEAFF. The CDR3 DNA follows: TGTGCCAGCAGTGATCAACAGGGGAGTGAAGCTTTCTTT.

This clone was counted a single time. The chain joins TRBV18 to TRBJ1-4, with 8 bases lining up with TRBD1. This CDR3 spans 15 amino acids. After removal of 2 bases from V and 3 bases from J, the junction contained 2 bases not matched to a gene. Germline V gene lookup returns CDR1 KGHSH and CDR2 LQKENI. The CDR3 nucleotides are TGTGCCAGCTCACCAGGACAGGGTCCTAATGAAAAACTGTTTTTT. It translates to CASSPGQGPNEKLFF.

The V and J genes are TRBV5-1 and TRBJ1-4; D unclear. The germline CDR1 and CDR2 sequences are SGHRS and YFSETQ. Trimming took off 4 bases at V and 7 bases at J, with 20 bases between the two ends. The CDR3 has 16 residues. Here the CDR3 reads CASSPIGRDKVEKLFF. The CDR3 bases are TGCGCCAGCAGCCCTATTGGTCGCGACAAGGTTGAAAAACTGTTTTTT.

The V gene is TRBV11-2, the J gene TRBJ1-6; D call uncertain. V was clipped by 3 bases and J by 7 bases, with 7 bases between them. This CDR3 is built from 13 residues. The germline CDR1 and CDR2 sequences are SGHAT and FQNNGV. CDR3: CASSFGGNSPLHF. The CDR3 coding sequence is TGTGCCAGCAGCTTTGGCGGGAATTCACCCCTCCACTTT.

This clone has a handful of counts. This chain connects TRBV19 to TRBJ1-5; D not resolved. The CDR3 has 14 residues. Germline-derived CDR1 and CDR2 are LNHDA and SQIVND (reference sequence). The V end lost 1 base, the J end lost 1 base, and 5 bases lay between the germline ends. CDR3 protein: CASSIVGSNQPQHF. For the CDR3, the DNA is TGTGCCAGTAGTATAGTCGGGAGCAATCAGCCCCAGCATTTT. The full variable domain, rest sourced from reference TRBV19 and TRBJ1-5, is DGGITQSPKYLFRKEGQNVTLSCEQNLNHDAMYWYRQDPGQGLRLIYYSQIVNDFQKGDIAEGYSVSREKKESFPLTVTSAQKNPTAFYLCASSIVGSNQPQHFGDGTRLSIL.

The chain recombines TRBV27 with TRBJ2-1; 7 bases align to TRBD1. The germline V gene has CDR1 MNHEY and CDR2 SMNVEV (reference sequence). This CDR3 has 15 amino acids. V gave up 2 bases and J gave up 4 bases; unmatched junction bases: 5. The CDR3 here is CASSLGRGQYNEQFF. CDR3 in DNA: TGTGCCAGCAGTTTAGGAAGGGGGCAGTACAATGAGCAGTTCTTC.

The CDR3 reads CASSSGVDRGLAGELFF. CDR3 sequence (DNA): TGTGCCAGTAGTTCCGGGGTGGACAGGGGGTTGGCCGGGGAGCTGTTTTTT. The chain has TRBV19 and TRBJ2-2, with 10 nucleotides matching TRBD1. This CDR3 is 17 amino acids long. CDR1 LNHDA and CDR2 SQIVND come from the germline V gene (reference sequence). Losses at the gene ends were 5 bases for V and 6 bases for J; bases not matched to a gene: 12.

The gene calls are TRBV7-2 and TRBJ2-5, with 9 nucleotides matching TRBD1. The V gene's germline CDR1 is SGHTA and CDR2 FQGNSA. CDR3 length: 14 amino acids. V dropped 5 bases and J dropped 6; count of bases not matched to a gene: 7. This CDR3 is CASSLTGGTKTQYF. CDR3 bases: TGTGCCAGCAGCCTCACAGGGGGCACGAAGACCCAGTACTTC.

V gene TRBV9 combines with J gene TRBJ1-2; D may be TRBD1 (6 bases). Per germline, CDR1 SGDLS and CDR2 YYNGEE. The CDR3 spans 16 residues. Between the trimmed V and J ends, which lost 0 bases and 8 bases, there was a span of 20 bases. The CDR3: CASSVAGMGQWDGYTF. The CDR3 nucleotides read TGTGCCAGCAGCGTAGCGGGGATGGGACAATGGGACGGCTACACCTTC.